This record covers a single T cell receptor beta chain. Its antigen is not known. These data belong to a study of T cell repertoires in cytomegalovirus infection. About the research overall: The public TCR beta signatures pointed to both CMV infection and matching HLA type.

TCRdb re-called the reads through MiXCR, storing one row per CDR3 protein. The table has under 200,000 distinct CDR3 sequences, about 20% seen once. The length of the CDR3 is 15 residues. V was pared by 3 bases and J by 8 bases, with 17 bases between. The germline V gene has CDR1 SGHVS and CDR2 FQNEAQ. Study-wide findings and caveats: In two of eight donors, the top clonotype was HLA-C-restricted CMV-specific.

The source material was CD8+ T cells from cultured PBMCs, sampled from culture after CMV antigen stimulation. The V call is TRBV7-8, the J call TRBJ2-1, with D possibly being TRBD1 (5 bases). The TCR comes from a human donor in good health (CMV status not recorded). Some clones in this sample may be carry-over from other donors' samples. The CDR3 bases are TGTGCCAGCAGCTTCAGGGCTGGGGCCGGGTATGAGCAGTTCTTC. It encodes CASSFRAGAGYEQFF.